These 26 T cell receptor beta chains came from one sample sequenced in a study of CD8 T cells in ankylosing spondylitis. A single record per CDR3 protein comes from TCRdb applying MiXCR to the 5' RACE reads. This repertoire shows about 240,000 distinct CDR3 sequences, roughly 10% found once; its top ten account for under 8%. What was sequenced was blood, either unsorted or a sorted T cell fraction (not recorded which). All receptors derive from a male donor with ankylosing spondylitis or in good health (not recorded which).

This clonotype was detected only a few times. The rearrangement uses TRBV4-1 and TRBJ1-5; D unresolved. There are 15 residues in the CDR3. Germline V gene sequence: CDR1 MGHRA, CDR2 YSYEKL. Trimming left V 3 bases short and J 3 bases short, with 12 bases between. The CDR3 nucleotides are TGCGCCAGCAGCCAGAGAGAGAGGGTCAATCAGCCCCAGCATTTT. Translation gives CASSQRERVNQPQHF.

The CDR3: CASSLVGTGGMDTQYF. The CDR3 region has the DNA TGCGCCAGCAGCTTGGTCGGGACAGGGGGCATGGATACGCAGTATTTT. The V call is TRBV5-1, the J call TRBJ2-3, with 12 bases identical to TRBD1. The CDR3 is 16 amino acids. CDR1 and CDR2 (germline): SGHRS, YFSETQ. Germline trimming cut 0 bases from V and 6 bases from J; bases unmatched to any gene: 5.

There are many counts of this clonotype. The rearrangement links TRBV29-1 to TRBJ1-4, with D possibly being TRBD1 (6 bases). Germline CDR1 SQVTM, CDR2 ANQGSEA. V lost 7 bases, J lost 7 bases, and 16 bases lay in between. This CDR3 comprises 13 residues. The CDR3 nucleotides read TGCAGCGCCGTGACAGGAGTTGGTGAAAAACTGTTTTTT. Translation: CSAVTGVGEKLFF.

This clonotype was picked up many times. The chain employs TRBV5-1 and TRBJ2-1; the D gene is possibly TRBD1 (5 bases). Deletions cut 0 bases from V and 6 bases from J, with 10 bases between. The CDR3 has 14 residues. Germline V gene data show CDR1 as SGHRS and CDR2 as YFSETQ. The CDR3 DNA follows: TGCGCCAGCAGCTTGGGGGCAGGGATCAATGAGCAGTTCTTC. Its protein product is CASSLGAGINEQFF. Drawing the rest from reference TRBV5-1 and TRBJ2-1, the complete variable domain is KAGVTQTPRYLIKTRGQQVTLSCSPISGHRSVSWYQQTPGQGLQFLFEYFSETQRNKGNFPGRFSGRQFSNSRSEMNVSTLELGDSALYLCASSLGAGINEQFFGPGTRLTVL.

The table lists this clonotype with a few counts. The genes are TRBV7-3 and TRBJ2-1, with 8 bases fitting TRBD2. Germline CDR1 SGHTA, CDR2 FQGTGA. Trimming removed 3 bases from V and 5 bases from J; junction bases left unmatched: 6. The CDR3 runs 15 residues. CDR3 region: CASSFSPGGHNEQFF. The CDR3 nucleotides are TGTGCCAGCAGCTTCTCCCCGGGGGGGCACAATGAGCAGTTCTTC.

This chain connects TRBV7-8 to TRBJ2-1; D possibly corresponds to TRBD1 (6 bases). The CDR3 spans 13 residues. Germline CDR1 is SGHVS and CDR2 is FQNEAQ. V was cut by 8 bases and J by 9 bases, with 17 bases left in between. CDR3 amino acids: CASGNDRLGEQFF. In DNA, the CDR3 is TGTGCCAGCGGTAACGACAGGCTGGGTGAGCAGTTCTTC.

This clonotype was seen ten or more times. The V call is TRBV29-1, the J call TRBJ2-3; D perhaps matches TRBD1 (6 bases). CDR1 is SQVTM and CDR2 is ANQGSEA in the germline V gene. The V and J ends lost 8 bases and 2 bases respectively, with 17 bases between them. The CDR3 totals 14 residues. CDR3 residues: CSHGAGAYTDTQYF. The DNA for the CDR3 is TGCAGCCACGGCGCAGGGGCATACACAGATACGCAGTATTTT.

V and J are TRBV3-1 and TRBJ2-3; 7 bases map to TRBD2. Germline lookup yields CDR1 LGHDT and CDR2 YNNKEL (reference sequence). CDR3 length: 17 residues. Trimming cost V 1 base and J 1 base; bases outside gene matches: 8. CDR3 sequence: CASSQGYGAGGTDTQYF. The CDR3 region has the DNA TGTGCCAGCAGCCAAGGATACGGCGCGGGGGGCACAGATACGCAGTATTTT.

This clonotype has ten or more counts. The chain combines TRBV9 with TRBJ1-4; possible D gene TRBD1, 5 bases. Germline V gene sequence: CDR1 SGDLS, CDR2 YYNGEE. The CDR3 consists of 18 residues. V was shortened by 4 bases and J by 4 bases, with 23 bases between the two germline ends. The CDR3 coding sequence is TGTGCCAGCAGCCCCGCCCGGGCGGGGCCTACACTTAATGAAAAACTGTTTTTT. It is translated as CASSPARAGPTLNEKLFF.

V is TRBV13 and J is TRBJ2-1; a weak D match, TRBD2 (6 bases). Germline V lookup: CDR1 PRHDT, CDR2 FYEKMQ (reference sequence). This CDR3 contains 15 residues. V shed 2 bases and J shed 10 bases, with 18 bases lying between them. The CDR3, as DNA: TGTGCCAGCAGCTTACCACAGGAGGGTCTGGGCGAGCAGTTCTTC. Protein product: CASSLPQEGLGEQFF.

This clonotype came up many times. V is TRBV7-8 and J is TRBJ1-4, with D unresolved. CDR1 is SGHVS and CDR2 is FQNEAQ in the germline V gene. CDR3 size: 14 residues. Trimming removed 5 bases from V and 5 bases from J, with 12 bases in between. The CDR3 DNA reads as TGTGCCAGCAGCCCGTCGGTATTAAATGAAAAACTGTTTTTT. Protein product: CASSPSVLNEKLFF.

The CDR3 protein is CASISRDHSYEQYF. The CDR3 DNA reads as TGTGCCAGCATCTCCCGGGACCACTCCTACGAGCAGTACTTC. The chain employs TRBV6-1 and TRBJ2-7; the D call may be TRBD1 or TRBD2 (5 bases each). V was shortened by 7 bases and J by 0 bases, with 13 bases between the two germline ends. Germline V gives CDR1 MNHNS, CDR2 SASEGT. This CDR3 contains 14 residues.

The genes are TRBV4-2 and TRBJ1-1; 7 bases match TRBD1. CDR1 and CDR2 from the germline V gene are LGHNA and YNFKEQ. Germline trimming cut 1 base from V and 1 base from J; bases unmatched to any gene: 0. The CDR3 runs to 14 residues. The CDR3 nucleotides are TGTGCCAGCAGCCAAGGGGACAGGAACACTGAAGCTTTCTTT. Amino acids: CASSQGDRNTEAFF.

In this sample, this clonotype turned up many times. This chain links TRBV5-5 with TRBJ1-4; tentative D call: TRBD1 (5 bases). The CDR3 totals 16 residues. Per germline, CDR1 SGHKS and CDR2 YYEKEE (reference sequence). Deletions cut 4 bases from V and 7 bases from J, with 20 bases between. The CDR3 loop is CASSRELFGGGEKLFF. The CDR3 region has the DNA TGTGCCAGCAGCAGGGAGCTGTTCGGGGGTGGTGAAAAACTGTTTTTT.

The genes are TRBV29-1 and TRBJ2-5, with 8 bases lining up with TRBD1. Germline V gene data show CDR1 as SQVTM and CDR2 as ANQGSEA. The CDR3 contains 12 residues. V trimming: 4 bases; J trimming: 4 bases; junction bases outside the gene matches: 2. Here the CDR3 reads CSVATGGETQYF. CDR3 coding DNA: TGCAGCGTTGCAACAGGGGGAGAGACCCAGTACTTC.

Concerning this clonotype: A clone one base away is much larger, so this may be a read error. The V call is TRBV5-1, the J call TRBJ2-1; 7 positions agree with TRBD2. V lost 3 bases, J lost 6 bases, and 18 bases stayed unmatched. The CDR3 runs 18 residues. Germline values: CDR1 SGHRS, CDR2 YFSETQ. Here the CDR3 reads CASSSGGPGTKGSNEQFF. The CDR3 coding sequence is TGCGCCAGCAGCTCCGGGGGTCCCGGGACTAAGGGGAGCAATGAGCAGTTCTTC.

Regarding this clonotype: Possible read error: a much larger clone is one base away. The chain is built from TRBV6-5 and TRBJ2-1; the D is unclear. The V gene's germline CDR1 is MNHEY and CDR2 SVGAGI. V dropped 0 bases and J dropped 8 bases, with 8 bases sitting between them. There are 13 residues in the CDR3. CDR3 amino acids: CASSYSTYDEQFF. The CDR3 bases are TGTGCCAGCAGTTACTCCACTTACGATGAGCAGTTCTTC.

The rearrangement links TRBV7-2 to TRBJ2-5; possibly TRBD1 for D (5 bases). Trimming removed 5 bases at V and 5 bases at J, with 12 bases between. CDR1 SGHTA and CDR2 FQGNSA come from the germline V gene. This CDR3 is built from 13 residues. The CDR3 DNA follows: TGTGCCAGCAGCCTTCGACAGACGGAGACCCAGTACTTC. This translates into CASSLRQTETQYF.

This clonotype showed up many times. The V and J genes are TRBV27 and TRBJ2-1, with D possibly called TRBD1 or TRBD2 (7 bases each). CDR3 size: 17 residues. Germline V gene lookup returns CDR1 MNHEY and CDR2 SMNVEV (reference sequence). Trimming removed 5 bases at V and 0 bases at J, with 17 bases between. CDR3 loop: CASSRDGGTVSYNEQFF. CDR3 bases: TGTGCCAGCAGTCGCGACGGGGGGACAGTCTCCTACAATGAGCAGTTCTTC.

This clonotype was picked up many times. V and J are TRBV5-1 and TRBJ2-1, with TRBD1 identical over 11 bases. The CDR3 runs to 12 residues. The J segment lost 16 bases and the V segment lost 2 bases, leaving 5 bases of the junction unmatched. Germline CDR1 SGHRS, CDR2 YFSETQ. CDR3 in amino acids: CASSLSGQGGFF. CDR3 sequence (DNA): TGCGCCAGCAGCTTATCGGGACAGGGGGGATTCTTC.

This clonotype showed up many times. J is TRBJ2-3 and V is TRBV5-1, with TRBD1 matching over 9 bases. The CDR3 consists of 15 residues. Germline trimming cut 4 bases from V and 4 bases from J; bases unmatched to any gene: 7. Germline V gives CDR1 SGHRS, CDR2 YFSETQ. DNA for the CDR3: TGCGCCAGCAGCGGTGGACAGGGGAAGTCAGATACGCAGTATTTT. The encoded protein is CASSGGQGKSDTQYF.

This clonotype was counted many times. The rearrangement uses TRBV29-1 and TRBJ2-1; 8 nucleotides agree with TRBD1. With 8 bases clipped from V and 6 bases from J, the junction kept 9 bases outside the gene matches. Looked up from germline, CDR1 is SQVTM and CDR2 is ANQGSEA. This CDR3 has 13 amino acids. CDR3 DNA: TGCAGCACTGGACAGGGTGCGGTCAATGAGCAGTTCTTC. Amino acids: CSTGQGAVNEQFF.

This clonotype has more than one count but fewer than ten. CDR3 nucleotides: TGTGCCAGCAGCGGGACCGTGGAGGAGCAGTTCTTC. Its translation is CASSGTVEEQFF. The chain couples TRBV9 to TRBJ2-1; no clear D. With 3 bases removed from V and 10 bases from J, the gap between germline ends came to 11 bases. The germline gives CDR1 SGDLS, CDR2 YYNGEE. The CDR3 has 12 amino acids.

This clonotype has at least ten counts. The chain combines TRBV10-3 with TRBJ2-5; 11 bases map to TRBD2. The junction had 8 bases not matched to a gene; V was cut back by 7 bases and J by 7 bases. The CDR3 extends over 14 amino acids. Per germline, CDR1 ENHRY and CDR2 SYGVKD. For the CDR3, the DNA is TGTGCCATCAAGGAACTAGCGGGGGCAAGGACCCAGTACTTC. Protein sequence: CAIKELAGARTQYF.

This clonotype was detected a few times. The chain recombines TRBV20-1 with TRBJ1-1; 7 bases fit TRBD1. Germline CDR1 DFQATT, CDR2 SNEGSKA (reference sequence). The CDR3 is made up of 11 amino acids. V lost 4 bases to trimming and J lost 5 bases; unmatched junction nucleotides: 1. The CDR3 nucleotides read TGCAGTGCTACAGGGGGAACTGAAGCTTTCTTT. Translated: CSATGGTEAFF.

The CDR3 protein is CASSSGGLVLYSYNEQFF. CDR3 bases: TGTGCCAGCAGTTCGGGGGGACTAGTTCTCTACTCCTACAATGAGCAGTTCTTC. The chain links TRBV28 to TRBJ2-1; 8 nucleotides align to TRBD2. With V trimmed by 4 bases and J by 0 bases, 11 bases remained unmatched. From germline, CDR1 is MDHEN and CDR2 SYDVKM. This CDR3 comprises 18 residues.